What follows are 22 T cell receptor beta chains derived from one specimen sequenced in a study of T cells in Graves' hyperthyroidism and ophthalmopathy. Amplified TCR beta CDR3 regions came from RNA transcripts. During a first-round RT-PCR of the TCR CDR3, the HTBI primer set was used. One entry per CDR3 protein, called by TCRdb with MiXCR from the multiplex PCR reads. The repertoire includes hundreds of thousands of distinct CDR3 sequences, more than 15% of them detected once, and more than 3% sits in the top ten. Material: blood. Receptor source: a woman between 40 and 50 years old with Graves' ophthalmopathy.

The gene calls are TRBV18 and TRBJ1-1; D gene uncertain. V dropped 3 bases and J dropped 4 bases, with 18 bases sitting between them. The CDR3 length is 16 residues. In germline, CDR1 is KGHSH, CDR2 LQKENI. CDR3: CASSPFLLEEVTEAFF. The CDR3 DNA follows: TGTGCCAGCTCACCTTTTTTATTAGAGGAGGTCACTGAAGCTTTCTTT.

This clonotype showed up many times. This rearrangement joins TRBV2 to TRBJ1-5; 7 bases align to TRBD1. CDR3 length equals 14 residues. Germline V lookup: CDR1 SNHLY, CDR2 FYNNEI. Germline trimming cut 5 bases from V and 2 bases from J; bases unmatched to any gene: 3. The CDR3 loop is CASSSDRGNQPQHF. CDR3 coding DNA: TGTGCCAGCAGTTCTGACAGGGGCAATCAGCCCCAGCATTTT.

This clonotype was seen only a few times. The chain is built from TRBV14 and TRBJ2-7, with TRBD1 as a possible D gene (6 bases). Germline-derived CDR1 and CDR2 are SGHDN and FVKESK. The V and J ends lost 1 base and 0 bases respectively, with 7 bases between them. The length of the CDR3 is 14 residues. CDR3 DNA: TGTGCCAGCAGCCAAGCCAGGGGCTCCTACGAGCAGTACTTC. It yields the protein CASSQARGSYEQYF.

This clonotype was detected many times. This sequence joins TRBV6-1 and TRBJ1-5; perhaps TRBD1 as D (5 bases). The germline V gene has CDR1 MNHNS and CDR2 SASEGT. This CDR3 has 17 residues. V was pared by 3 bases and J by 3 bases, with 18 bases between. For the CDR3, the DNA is TGTGCCAGCAGTGAGTCAGTGGGGGGACCCATCAATCAGCCCCAGCATTTT. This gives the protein CASSESVGGPINQPQHF.

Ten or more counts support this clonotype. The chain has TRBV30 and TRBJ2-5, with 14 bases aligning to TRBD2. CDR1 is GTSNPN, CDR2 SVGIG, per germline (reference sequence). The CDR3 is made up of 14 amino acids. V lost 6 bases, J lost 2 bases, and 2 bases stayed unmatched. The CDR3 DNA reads TGTGCCTGCCGACTAGCGGGAGGGCAAGAGACCCAGTACTTC. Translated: CACRLAGGQETQYF.

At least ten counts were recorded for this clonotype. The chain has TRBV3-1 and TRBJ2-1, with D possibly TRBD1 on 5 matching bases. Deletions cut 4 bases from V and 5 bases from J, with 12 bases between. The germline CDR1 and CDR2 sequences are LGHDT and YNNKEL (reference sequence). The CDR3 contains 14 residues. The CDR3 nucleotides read TGTGCCAGCAGCCGTACAGGCGCCCACAATGAGCAGTTCTTC. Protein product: CASSRTGAHNEQFF.

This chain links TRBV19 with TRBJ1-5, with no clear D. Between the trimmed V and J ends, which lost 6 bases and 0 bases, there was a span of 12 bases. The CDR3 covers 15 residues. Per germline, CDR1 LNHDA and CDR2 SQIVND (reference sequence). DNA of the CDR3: TGTGCCAGTAGCCAAACAGATTATAGCAATCAGCCCCAGCATTTT. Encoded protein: CASSQTDYSNQPQHF. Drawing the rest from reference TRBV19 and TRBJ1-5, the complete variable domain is DGGITQSPKYLFRKEGQNVTLSCEQNLNHDAMYWYRQDPGQGLRLIYYSQIVNDFQKGDIAEGYSVSREKKESFPLTVTSAQKNPTAFYLCASSQTDYSNQPQHFGDGTRLSIL.

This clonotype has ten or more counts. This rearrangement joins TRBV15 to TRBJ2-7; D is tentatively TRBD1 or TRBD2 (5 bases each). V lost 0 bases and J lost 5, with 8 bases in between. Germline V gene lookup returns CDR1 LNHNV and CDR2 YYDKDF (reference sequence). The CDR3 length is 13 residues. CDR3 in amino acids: CATSRDLGDEQYF. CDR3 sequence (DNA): TGTGCCACCAGCAGAGATTTGGGGGACGAGCAGTACTTC.

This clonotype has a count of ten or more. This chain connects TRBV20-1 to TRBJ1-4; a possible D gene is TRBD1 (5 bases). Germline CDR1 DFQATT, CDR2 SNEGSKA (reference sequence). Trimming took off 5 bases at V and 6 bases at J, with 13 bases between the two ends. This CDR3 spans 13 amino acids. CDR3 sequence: CSAYNGGDEKLFF. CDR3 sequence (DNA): TGCAGTGCTTATAACGGAGGGGATGAAAAACTGTTTTTT.

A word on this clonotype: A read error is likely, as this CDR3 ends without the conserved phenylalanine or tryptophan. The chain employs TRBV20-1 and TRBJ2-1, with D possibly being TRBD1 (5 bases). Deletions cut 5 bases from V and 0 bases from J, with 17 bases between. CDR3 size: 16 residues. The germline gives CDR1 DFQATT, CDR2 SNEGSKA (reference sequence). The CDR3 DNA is TGCAGTGCTGGCACCAGGGCCGCCTCCTCCTACAATGAGCAGTTCTCC. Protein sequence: CSAGTRAASSYNEQFS.

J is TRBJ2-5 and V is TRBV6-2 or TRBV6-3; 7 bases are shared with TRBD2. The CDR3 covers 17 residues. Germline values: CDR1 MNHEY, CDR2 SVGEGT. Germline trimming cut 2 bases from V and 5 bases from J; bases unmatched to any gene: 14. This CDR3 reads CASSYHDPAGVGETQYF. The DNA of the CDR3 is TGTGCCAGCAGTTACCACGACCCCGCGGGGGTTGGGGAGACCCAGTACTTC.

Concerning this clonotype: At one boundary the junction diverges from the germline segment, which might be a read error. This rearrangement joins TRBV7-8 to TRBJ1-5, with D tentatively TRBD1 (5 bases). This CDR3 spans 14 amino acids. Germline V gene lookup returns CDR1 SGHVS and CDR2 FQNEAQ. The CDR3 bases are TGTGCCAGCAGCTTATCAGGGATCAATGAGCCCCAGCATTTT. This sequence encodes CASSLSGINEPQHF.

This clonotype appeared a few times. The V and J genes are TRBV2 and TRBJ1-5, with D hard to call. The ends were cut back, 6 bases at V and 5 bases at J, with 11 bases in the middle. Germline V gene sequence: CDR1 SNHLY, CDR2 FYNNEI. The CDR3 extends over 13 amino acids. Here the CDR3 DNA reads TGTGCCAGCAGAAGTGATGGGGATCAGCCCCAGCATTTT. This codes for CASRSDGDQPQHF.

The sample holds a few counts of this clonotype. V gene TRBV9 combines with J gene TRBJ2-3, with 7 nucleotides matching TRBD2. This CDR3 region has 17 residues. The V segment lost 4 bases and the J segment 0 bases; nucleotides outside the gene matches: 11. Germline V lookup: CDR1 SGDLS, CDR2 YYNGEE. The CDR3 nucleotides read TGTGCCAGCAGCCGTTCGGGAGGTTCCTCTAGCACAGATACGCAGTATTTT. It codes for CASSRSGGSSSTDTQYF.

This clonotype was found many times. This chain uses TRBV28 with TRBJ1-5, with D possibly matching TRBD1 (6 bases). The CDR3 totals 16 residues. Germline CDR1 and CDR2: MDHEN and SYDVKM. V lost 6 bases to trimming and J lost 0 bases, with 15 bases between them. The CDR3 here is CASSRGGRDSNQPQHF. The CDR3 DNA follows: TGTGCCAGCAGCCGAGGGGGGAGGGATAGCAATCAGCCCCAGCATTTT.

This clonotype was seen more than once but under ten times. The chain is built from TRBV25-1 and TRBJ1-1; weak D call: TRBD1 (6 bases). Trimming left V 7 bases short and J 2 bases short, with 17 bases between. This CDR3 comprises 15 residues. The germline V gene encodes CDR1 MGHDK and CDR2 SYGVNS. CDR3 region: CASTGGAIGNTEAFF. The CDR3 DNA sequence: TGTGCCAGCACCGGGGGGGCTATCGGTAACACTGAAGCTTTCTTT.

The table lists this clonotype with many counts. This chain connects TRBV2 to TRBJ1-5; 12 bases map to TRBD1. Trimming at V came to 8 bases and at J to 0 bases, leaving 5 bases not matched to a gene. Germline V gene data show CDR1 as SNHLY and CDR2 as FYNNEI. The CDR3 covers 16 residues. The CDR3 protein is CASQGQGATSNQPQHF. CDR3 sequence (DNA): TGTGCCAGCCAGGGACAGGGGGCGACTAGCAATCAGCCCCAGCATTTT.

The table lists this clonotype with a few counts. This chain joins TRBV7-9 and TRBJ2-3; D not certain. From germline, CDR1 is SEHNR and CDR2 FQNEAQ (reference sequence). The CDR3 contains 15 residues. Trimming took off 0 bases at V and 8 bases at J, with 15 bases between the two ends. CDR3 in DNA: TGTGCCAGCAGCTTAGCCTCCGCATACCGAGTTACGCAGTATTTT. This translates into CASSLASAYRVTQYF.

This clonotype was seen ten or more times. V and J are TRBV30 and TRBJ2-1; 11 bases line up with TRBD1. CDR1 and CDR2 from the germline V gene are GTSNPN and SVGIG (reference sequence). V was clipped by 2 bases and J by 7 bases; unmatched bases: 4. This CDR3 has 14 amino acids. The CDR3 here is CAWSTGTGGNEQFF. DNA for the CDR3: TGTGCCTGGAGTACCGGGACAGGGGGTAATGAGCAGTTCTTC.

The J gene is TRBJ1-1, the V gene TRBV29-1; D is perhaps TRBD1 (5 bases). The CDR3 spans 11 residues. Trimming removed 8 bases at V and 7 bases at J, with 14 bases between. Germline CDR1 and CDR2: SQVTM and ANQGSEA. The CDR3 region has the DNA TGCAGCATTCGGAGACAGCGTGAAGCTTTCTTT. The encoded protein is CSIRRQREAFF.

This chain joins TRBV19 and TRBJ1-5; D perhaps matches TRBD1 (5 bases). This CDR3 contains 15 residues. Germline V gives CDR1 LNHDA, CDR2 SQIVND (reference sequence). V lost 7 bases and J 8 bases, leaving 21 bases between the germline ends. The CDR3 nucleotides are TGTGCCAGTACAGGAACTGGAGGGGTTGGGGAGCCCCAGCATTTT. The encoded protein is CASTGTGGVGEPQHF.

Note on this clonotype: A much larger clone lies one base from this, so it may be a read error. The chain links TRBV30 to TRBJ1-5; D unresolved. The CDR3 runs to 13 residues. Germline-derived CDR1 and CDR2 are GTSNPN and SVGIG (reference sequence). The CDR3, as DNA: TGTGCCCGGAGTCAGTGGAGCAATCAGCCCCAGCATTTT. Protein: CARSQWSNQPQHF.